A selection of T cell receptor beta chains follows, all from one sample in a study of T-cell reconstitution after alpha-beta-depleted transplantation in children. From the PCR reads, TCRdb called clonotypes with MiXCR, one entry per CDR3 protein. The sample carries about 98,000 distinct CDR3 sequences, approximately 8% recorded once. This specimen was PBMCs, taken before TCRalphabeta/CD19-depleted stem cell transplant. The receptors here all came from a boy aged 2 to 9 with acute lymphoblastic leukemia, due to receive a stem cell transplant. Each CDR3 is given with its conserved first and last residue. A D gene is named only where the DNA matches it firmly. Clone sizes are given selectively: once, few, many, or a class where the clone is expanded.

clone_size,v_call,j_call,d_call,cdr3_nt,cdr3_aa
many,TRBV2,TRBJ2-3,TRBD1,TGTGCCAGCAGATTGGGACAGGGAGGCACAGATACGCAGTATTTT,CASRLGQGGTDTQYF
NA,TRBV7-8,TRBJ1-5,NA,TGTGCCAGCAGCTTAGAGGTGGGCGGGGTTGGGCAGCCCCAGCATTTT,CASSLEVGGVGQPQHF
many,TRBV10-3,TRBJ1-4,NA,TGTGCCATCAGTGAGGGGGCAACTAATGAAAAACTGTTTTTT,CAISEGATNEKLFF
many,TRBV12-3/TRBV12-4,TRBJ2-3,TRBD2,TGTGCCAGCAGCTTCGATAGCGGGGGCTTCACAGATACGCAGTATTTT,CASSFDSGGFTDTQYF
many,TRBV4-2,TRBJ2-1,TRBD2,TGTGCCAGCAGCCAAGGCCGTCTGCGGGGGGGCCTTGGTGAGCAGTTCTTC,CASSQGRLRGGLGEQFF
many,TRBV29-1,TRBJ1-2,NA,TGCAGCGTTGAGATCCAGGGCAACTACTATGGCTACACCTTC,CSVEIQGNYYGYTF
NA,TRBV2,TRBJ1-1,NA,TGTGCCAGCACCTTGGGGCAGGGAAACACTGAAGCTTTCTTT,CASTLGQGNTEAFF
many,TRBV27,TRBJ1-1,NA,TGTGCCAGCAGTCCACGGGACTTCATGAACACTGAAGCTTTCTTT,CASSPRDFMNTEAFF
many,TRBV5-5,TRBJ1-1,NA,TGTGCCAGCAGCGCTTTTTGGGGGACTGAAGCTTTCTTT,CASSAFWGTEAFF
few,TRBV20-1,TRBJ1-2,NA,TGCAGTGCCCCTGGGGTCTATGGCTACACCTTC,CSAPGVYGYTF
many,TRBV20-1,TRBJ2-1,NA,TGCAGTGCTAGGAGGCGCGACAATGAGCAGTTCTTC,CSARRRDNEQFF
few,TRBV6-6,TRBJ2-1,NA,TGTGCCAGCAGCCGGGAGAGGGATGAGCAGTTCTTC,CASSRERDEQFF
many,TRBV6-5,TRBJ1-4,NA,TGTGCCAGCAGTTACTCGAATGCAGCAACTAATGAAAAACTGTTTTTT,CASSYSNAATNEKLFF
NA,TRBV5-6,TRBJ2-1,TRBD2,TGTGCCAGCAGCTTGGGGCGGGGGACTTACAATGAGCAGTTCTTC,CASSLGRGTYNEQFF
few,TRBV5-1,TRBJ2-5,NA,TGCGCCAGCAGCTTGGCGCTCCTCCAAGAGACCCAGTACTTC,CASSLALLQETQYF
medium-sized,TRBV5-1,TRBJ2-3,NA,TGCGCCAGTCGCGGAGCTTCTAGCACAGATACGCAGTATTTT,CASRGASSTDTQYF
few,TRBV20-1,TRBJ2-5,NA,TGCAGTGCTAGTCTGGACAGCCTCCAAGAGACCCAGTACTTC,CSASLDSLQETQYF
many,TRBV3-1,TRBJ2-5,TRBD2,TGTGCCAGCAGCCATAGCGGGGCGGCGGAAGAGACCCAGTACTTC,CASSHSGAAEETQYF
few,TRBV2,TRBJ1-2,NA,TGTGCCAGCAGGGCCCCAGGGATCAGTTATGGCTACACCTTC,CASRAPGISYGYTF
NA,TRBV7-9,TRBJ2-7,NA,TGTGCCAGCGGACGGACAACCTACGAGCAGTACTTC,CASGRTTYEQYF
few,TRBV5-1,TRBJ2-2,NA,TGCGCCAGCAGCTTGGAGCAGGCTGGCGGGGAGCTGTTTTTT,CASSLEQAGGELFF
many,TRBV20-1,TRBJ2-7,NA,TGCAGTGCCATCCCCGGACCGGGGGAGAGGTACTTC,CSAIPGPGERYF
few,TRBV7-9,TRBJ2-1,NA,TGTGCCAGCGACCGGGACCGGTCCTACAATGAGCAGTTCTTC,CASDRDRSYNEQFF
NA,TRBV27,TRBJ1-2,NA,TGTGCCAGCAGTTTGACAGCGGGTGTGGATGGCTACACCTTC,CASSLTAGVDGYTF
many,TRBV7-6,TRBJ2-1,TRBD2,TGTGCCAGCAGCTTAGTAACTAGCGGGGGGGCCATTAATGAGCAGTTCTTC,CASSLVTSGGAINEQFF
few,TRBV6-2/TRBV6-3,TRBJ2-7,NA,TGTGCCAGCAGTCCCCCGGGGGCACGGCACGAGCAGTACTTC,CASSPPGARHEQYF
NA,TRBV6-1,TRBJ2-5,NA,TGTGCCAGCAGCGTATTTAGCGCAACGACGGAGACCCAGTACTTC,CASSVFSATTETQYF
few,TRBV12-3/TRBV12-4,TRBJ1-1,TRBD1,TGTGCCAGCAGCCCACAGGGGGAGGGCACTGAAGCTTTCTTT,CASSPQGEGTEAFF
few,TRBV11-2,TRBJ1-2,TRBD1,TGTGCCAGCAGCCCCGACCGGGACAGGTACTATGGCTACACCTTC,CASSPDRDRYYGYTF
few,TRBV4-1,TRBJ2-2,NA,TGCGCCAGCAGCCAAGGTTTTGTGTGGTCCAACACCGGGGAGCTGTTTTTT,CASSQGFVWSNTGELFF
few,TRBV12-5,TRBJ2-7,NA,TGTGCTAGTGGTTTGTATGGAAGACCCGAGCAGTACTTC,CASGLYGRPEQYF
NA,TRBV6-2/TRBV6-3,TRBJ1-1,NA,TGTGCCAGCAGTTACCTGGGCTTGAACACTGAAGCTTTCTTT,CASSYLGLNTEAFF
many,TRBV3-1,TRBJ2-1,NA,TGTGCCAGCAGCCAGGGGGCCATAATTAGCTCCTACAATGAGCAGTTCTTC,CASSQGAIISSYNEQFF
many,TRBV15,TRBJ1-1,NA,TGTGCCACCAGCACCCCTCGGATGGAACAGACTGAAGCTTTCTTT,CATSTPRMEQTEAFF
many,TRBV5-1,TRBJ1-1,NA,TGCGCCAGCAGCTTGGATTTGGGAGAGTCGGCCTCGAACACTGAAGCTTTCTTT,CASSLDLGESASNTEAFF
NA,TRBV20-1,TRBJ2-1,TRBD2,TGCAGTGCTAGAGATCCTAGCGGGGGCCCATACAATGAGCAGTTCTTC,CSARDPSGGPYNEQFF
many,TRBV3-1,TRBJ2-5,NA,TGTGCCAGCAGCCAAGAATCCCTCCAAGAGACCCAGTACTTC,CASSQESLQETQYF
NA,TRBV14,TRBJ2-7,NA,TGTGCCAGCAGCCAAAGGGTCTCCTGGGGGCAAGGCTACGAGCAGTACTTC,CASSQRVSWGQGYEQYF
many,TRBV5-6,TRBJ2-3,NA,TGTGCCAGCAGCTTCGGGTCTACAGATACGCAGTATTTT,CASSFGSTDTQYF
NA,TRBV2,TRBJ1-6,NA,TGTGCCAGCAATCTCGGCGGGGCGGTCAATTCACCCCTCCACTTT,CASNLGGAVNSPLHF
many,TRBV10-3,TRBJ2-2,NA,TGTGCCAACTCCTTTGGGACCGGGGAGCTGTTTTTT,CANSFGTGELFF
few,TRBV5-6,TRBJ1-5,TRBD1,TGTGCCAGCAGCTTTCGAAGGGGGCCAAGCGGCAATCAGCCCCAGCATTTT,CASSFRRGPSGNQPQHF
many,TRBV9,TRBJ1-5,NA,TGTGCCAGCAGCGTAGAAACAAGAGAAAAGCGGGGCAATCAGCCCCAGCATTTT,CASSVETREKRGNQPQHF
many,TRBV11-2,TRBJ1-1,NA,TGTGCCAGCAGCTTAGGTTTGGGTGGAGGGGGCACTGAAGCTTTCTTT,CASSLGLGGGGTEAFF
many,TRBV7-2,TRBJ2-7,NA,TGTGCCAGCAGCTCCCTGGCGGGGGCGCGCTCCTACGAGCAGTACTTC,CASSSLAGARSYEQYF
many,TRBV19,TRBJ2-1,TRBD2,TGTGCCAGTACGGGGGGGGCAGTACTCACCTACAATGAGCAGTTCTTC,CASTGGAVLTYNEQFF
few,TRBV20-1,TRBJ1-1,NA,TGCAGCCCTAGAAGGAAGGGGCTGGACACTGAAGCTTTCTTT,CSPRRKGLDTEAFF
many,TRBV5-1,TRBJ2-3,NA,TGCGCCAGCAGTTCTACCGGACCGCTCGATACGCAGTATTTT,CASSSTGPLDTQYF
NA,TRBV7-9,TRBJ1-5,TRBD1,TGTGCCAGCAGCTCTGGACAGGGTGGGAGCAATCAGCCCCAGCATTTT,CASSSGQGGSNQPQHF
few,TRBV20-1,TRBJ2-1,NA,TGCAGTGCCCTACCCCCCCTGGGGGCCACTTACAATGAGCAGTTCTTC,CSALPPLGATYNEQFF
few,TRBV20-1,TRBJ1-6,TRBD1,TGCAGTGCCCCGGGACAGGGCATTTCACCCCTCCACTTT,CSAPGQGISPLHF
few,TRBV5-1,TRBJ1-4,NA,TGCGCCAGCAGCTTGCCAGGGAATGAAAAACTGTTTTTT,CASSLPGNEKLFF
few,TRBV11-2,TRBJ2-2,TRBD1,TGTGCCAGCAGCTCCCGGACAGGGGGCACCGCGAACACCGGGGAGCTGTTTTTT,CASSSRTGGTANTGELFF
many,TRBV29-1,TRBJ2-1,TRBD1,TGCAGCGCCCGGGACAGTGGCGCCTACAATGAGCAGTTCTTC,CSARDSGAYNEQFF